The rows below give T cell receptor beta chains drawn from one sample of a study of identical twins. In TCRdb, the 5' RACE reads were re-called with MiXCR into one record per CDR3 protein. The table includes 400,000 to 550,000 distinct CDR3 sequences, approximately 22% detected once. This same sample was also taken into another study, of T cells expressing NK-cell markers.

Sequenced sample: CD4+ T cells sorted from blood. The receptors stem from a woman between 18 and 29 years old in good health. Both conserved end residues are part of each CDR3. The order of the fields is CDR3 DNA, CDR3 protein, V gene, J gene, D gene, clone size. D genes are given only for firm matches. Clone size is given for some rows only: seen once, a few or many times, or a class if the clone is expanded.

CDR3nt: TGCAGTGCTAATCAGGGGAACTATGGCTACACCTTC; CDR3aa: CSANQGNYGYTF; v_gene: TRBV20-1; j_gene: TRBJ1-2; d_gene: .; abundance: few
CDR3nt: TGTGCCATCAGTGGCAGGGTTATGGACGAGCAGTACTTC; CDR3aa: CAISGRVMDEQYF; v_gene: TRBV10-3; j_gene: TRBJ2-7; d_gene: .; abundance: .
CDR3nt: TGCAGTGCTAGCGATAGCGGGAGGTCGTACGAGCAGTACTTC; CDR3aa: CSASDSGRSYEQYF; v_gene: TRBV20-1; j_gene: TRBJ2-7; d_gene: TRBD2; abundance: .
CDR3nt: TGTGCCAGCAGGGGGACTAGATGGTTCGGGGAGCTGTTTTTT; CDR3aa: CASRGTRWFGELFF; v_gene: TRBV12-3/TRBV12-4; j_gene: TRBJ2-2; d_gene: TRBD2; abundance: many
CDR3nt: TGTGCCAGCAGCCTACGGACAGCCGGGGGTACTGAAGCTTTCTTT; CDR3aa: CASSLRTAGGTEAFF; v_gene: TRBV7-9; j_gene: TRBJ1-1; d_gene: .; abundance: .
CDR3nt: TGTGCCAGCAGCGTTGACAGGGGAAGGGAAAAACTGTTTTTT; CDR3aa: CASSVDRGREKLFF; v_gene: TRBV7-2; j_gene: TRBJ1-4; d_gene: TRBD1; abundance: .
CDR3nt: TGCAGTGCTAGACGAGGAGAGACCCAGTACTTC; CDR3aa: CSARRGETQYF; v_gene: TRBV20-1; j_gene: TRBJ2-5; d_gene: .; abundance: many
CDR3nt: TGCGCCAGCAGCTTGGACAATCACTATGGCTACACCTTC; CDR3aa: CASSLDNHYGYTF; v_gene: TRBV5-1; j_gene: TRBJ1-2; d_gene: .; abundance: .
CDR3nt: TGTGCCAGCGTTACCGTCACTGGGGCCAACGTCCTGACTTTC; CDR3aa: CASVTVTGANVLTF; v_gene: TRBV6-5; j_gene: TRBJ2-6; d_gene: .; abundance: few
CDR3nt: TGCGCCAGCAGCCGGTCGAGGGAAGAGACCCAGTACTTC; CDR3aa: CASSRSREETQYF; v_gene: TRBV4-3; j_gene: TRBJ2-5; d_gene: .; abundance: .